This entry describes one T cell receptor (beta chain). What it binds is unknown. With 3 bases removed from V and 0 bases from J, the gap between germline ends came to 9 bases. This CDR3 is built from 15 residues. Germline V CDR1 and CDR2: SGHDN, FVKESK. This record comes from a study of T cell responses to AZD1222 COVID-19 vaccine. Whole-study findings and limits: The peak T cell response came first, and repertoires were sampled only after it. Spike was spanned by vaccine-associated CD4 TCRs, with dominance at 160-218 and 743-854.

Sequenced by immunoSEQ multiplex PCR; TCRdb stores in-frame clones only, minus some. Of 95,000 to 150,000 clones in the sample, about 90% were seen once. This clonotype was obtained from an adult in good health. The chain is built from TRBV14 and TRBJ2-1; D gene ambiguous. Sequencing was performed on peripheral blood, taken on day 0 of AZD1222 vaccination. The CDR3 nucleotides read TGTGCCAGCAGCCACTTGGAGAGCTCCTACAATGAGCAGTTCTTC. It codes for CASSHLESSYNEQFF.